One sample yielded the 32 T cell receptor beta chains listed below, sequenced in a study of T-cell reconstitution after alpha-beta-depleted transplantation in children. The authors prepared the TCRbeta library with unique molecular identifiers. MiXCR, applied by TCRdb to the PCR reads, yields one record per CDR3 protein. The repertoire holds about 110,000 distinct CDR3 sequences, with approximately 6.6% as singletons. The sample was PBMCs, mostly from graft donor cells, taken 360 days after TCRalphabeta/CD19-depleted stem cell transplant. These receptors all come from a male patient aged 2 to 10 who had a stem cell transplant for acute lymphoblastic leukemia, so the T cells may come from the graft donor.

This clonotype was recorded many times. This chain links TRBV2 with TRBJ2-5; a weak D match, TRBD1 (5 bases). Germline lookup yields CDR1 SNHLY and CDR2 FYNNEI. The CDR3 totals 12 residues. V dropped 8 bases and J dropped 1 base, with 8 bases sitting between them. The DNA of the CDR3 is TGTGCCAGCCCGGACATCCAAGAGACCCAGTACTTC. Translating it yields CASPDIQETQYF.

CDR3 sequence: CASSSLSGRAQDTQYF. CDR3 nucleotides: TGTGCCAGCAGTTCCCTTAGCGGGAGGGCCCAGGATACGCAGTATTTT. This chain uses TRBV6-2 or TRBV6-3 with TRBJ2-3; TRBD2 matches at 11 bases. V lost 4 bases, J lost 6 bases, and 9 bases stayed unmatched. This CDR3 has 16 residues. The germline V gene has CDR1 MNHEY and CDR2 SVGEGT.

In its sample, this clonotype was seen a few times. The chain links TRBV25-1 to TRBJ2-1, with D maybe TRBD1 (5 bases). The CDR3 loop spans 16 amino acids. Germline values: CDR1 MGHDK, CDR2 SYGVNS. Trimming left V 1 base short and J 8 bases short, with 18 bases between. The DNA of the CDR3 is TGTGCCAGCAGTGAATCAGACAGCCCAACCTTCGATGAGCAGTTCTTC. Protein product: CASSESDSPTFDEQFF.

This clonotype was seen repeatedly, ten times or more. The rearrangement joins TRBV20-1 to TRBJ2-2, with TRBD1 matching over 7 bases. V gave up 2 bases and J gave up 4 bases; unmatched junction bases: 7. Per the germline V gene, CDR1 is DFQATT and CDR2 is SNEGSKA (reference sequence). The CDR3 contains 15 residues. CDR3 DNA: TGCAGTGCTAGACCCACAACAGGGGTCACCGGGGAGCTGTTTTTT. This sequence encodes CSARPTTGVTGELFF.

This chain connects TRBV6-5 to TRBJ1-5; D gene unclear. The length of the CDR3 is 14 residues. Trimming took off 2 bases at V and 6 bases at J, with 11 bases between the two ends. Germline CDR1 and CDR2: MNHEY and SVGAGI. This chain's CDR3 is CASSYSHTSQPQHF. The CDR3 DNA is TGTGCCAGCAGTTACAGTCACACCAGTCAGCCCCAGCATTTT.

This clonotype was picked up many times. The rearrangement uses TRBV7-9 and TRBJ2-7; TRBD2 aligns across 14 bases. After removal of 4 bases from V and 2 bases from J, the junction contained 4 bases not matched to a gene. The CDR3 totals 16 residues. Germline assignment: CDR1 SEHNR and CDR2 FQNEAQ (reference sequence). The CDR3 reads CASSSGLAGATYEQYF. CDR3 nucleotides: TGTGCCAGCAGCTCGGGACTAGCGGGGGCCACCTACGAGCAGTACTTC.

The sample holds a few counts of this clonotype. The genes are TRBV28 and TRBJ2-7; D might be TRBD2 (5 bases). Trimming pared 0 bases from V and 2 bases from J, leaving 11 bases between. The CDR3 sequence is 15 residues long. Per germline, CDR1 MDHEN and CDR2 SYDVKM. The CDR3 DNA is TGTGCCAGCAGTTTATGCGGGAACCCAACCTACGAGCAGTACTTC. Its protein product is CASSLCGNPTYEQYF.

This clonotype was recorded at least ten times. The rearrangement links TRBV28 to TRBJ2-7; no firm D call. Germline CDR1 MDHEN, CDR2 SYDVKM. V was pared by 6 bases and J by 4 bases, with 16 bases between. CDR3 length equals 14 residues. The CDR3 sequence is CASSLGKTLYEQYF. DNA of the CDR3: TGTGCCAGCAGCCTAGGGAAGACTTTATACGAGCAGTACTTC.

This clonotype was seen repeatedly, ten times or more. The chain has TRBV7-8 and TRBJ1-3, with a weak D call TRBD1 (6 bases). CDR3 length equals 15 residues. V shed 4 bases and J shed 0 bases, with 10 bases lying between them. The germline gives CDR1 SGHVS, CDR2 FQNEAQ. The CDR3 nucleotides are TGTGCCAGCAGCTCCCGGGGGCGCTCTGGAAACACCATATATTTT. Protein product: CASSSRGRSGNTIYF.

The chain joins TRBV9 to TRBJ2-7, with TRBD1 matching 10 bases. Germline V CDR1 and CDR2: SGDLS, YYNGEE. The V and J ends lost 2 bases and 4 bases, in that order; junction bases with no gene match: 3. There are 14 residues in the CDR3. CDR3 sequence reads: CASSVTGGEYEQYF. The CDR3 coding sequence is TGTGCCAGCAGCGTGACAGGGGGCGAATACGAGCAGTACTTC. Supplemented by reference TRBV9 and TRBJ2-7, the full variable domain reads DSGVTQTPKHLITATGQRVTLRCSPRSGDLSVYWYQQSLDQGLQFLIQYYNGEERAKGNILERFSAQQFPDLHSELNLSSLELGDSALYFCASSVTGGEYEQYFGPGTRLTVT.

At least ten counts were recorded for this clonotype. The J gene is TRBJ2-5, the V gene TRBV27; D not certain. The germline V and J ends were trimmed by 8 bases and 3 bases, with 13 bases remaining between them. The CDR3 consists of 13 residues. Looked up from germline, CDR1 is MNHEY and CDR2 is SMNVEV (reference sequence). Here the CDR3 DNA reads TGTGCCAGCCGGACCGGTCCGGAAGAGACCCAGTACTTC. Protein sequence: CASRTGPEETQYF.

This clonotype appeared many times. The chain uses TRBV25-1 and TRBJ1-1, with unresolved D. Germline V lookup: CDR1 MGHDK, CDR2 SYGVNS. Trimming pared 0 bases from V and 5 bases from J, leaving 13 bases between. There are 15 residues in the CDR3. CDR3 amino acids: CASSEYGVRYTEAFF. CDR3 nucleotide sequence: TGTGCCAGCAGTGAATATGGGGTAAGGTATACTGAAGCTTTCTTT.

This chain's CDR3 is CASSLWSREEVGYTF. The CDR3 DNA reads TGTGCCAGCAGCTTGTGGAGTAGGGAAGAGGTTGGCTACACCTTC. The chain uses TRBV5-6 and TRBJ1-2; D gene ambiguous. The CDR3 runs to 15 residues. Deletions cut 1 base from V and 7 bases from J, with 17 bases between. Germline CDR1 reads SGHDT; CDR2 reads YYEEEE.

The chain recombines TRBV24-1 with TRBJ2-3; 9 positions agree with TRBD2. With 3 bases clipped from V and 3 bases from J, the junction kept 6 bases outside the gene matches. CDR1 is KGHDR and CDR2 is SFDVKD in the germline V gene. The CDR3 loop spans 16 amino acids. CDR3 nucleotides: TGTGCCACCAGTGATCTCGGGCTAGCGGGGACAGATACGCAGTATTTT. Translating it yields CATSDLGLAGTDTQYF.

The chain employs TRBV29-1 and TRBJ1-1; no definite D call. From germline, CDR1 is SQVTM and CDR2 ANQGSEA. The CDR3 has 10 residues. Trimming took off 5 bases at V and 6 bases at J, with 7 bases between the two ends. As DNA, the CDR3 is TGCAGCGTTTCCCCGGCTGAAGCTTTCTTT. Amino acids: CSVSPAEAFF.

Of note for this clonotype: Given a much more abundant clone one base away, this may be a read error. The chain carries TRBV2 and TRBJ2-2; 8 positions match TRBD2. With 11 bases clipped from V and 5 bases from J, the junction kept 7 bases outside the gene matches. This CDR3 region has 13 residues. Germline V lookup: CDR1 SNHLY, CDR2 FYNNEI. CDR3 nucleotides: TGTGCCTCCCTCAGCGGGGGAACCGGGGAGCTGTTTTTT. This translates into CASLSGGTGELFF.

A single count supports this clonotype. Relative to the germline gene, one junction end is altered; a read error may explain this. V and J are TRBV10-3 and TRBJ1-5; no clear D. This CDR3 is 13 amino acids long. Germline lookup yields CDR1 ENHRY and CDR2 SYGVKD. The CDR3 sequence: CAISEFRNQTQHF. DNA of the CDR3: TGTGCCATCAGTGAGTTCAGGAATCAGACCCAGCATTTT.

This clonotype was recorded a few times. The chain carries TRBV7-9 and TRBJ2-5; D may be TRBD1 (7 bases). Deletions cut 3 bases from V and 0 bases from J, with 14 bases between. This CDR3 is 16 amino acids long. The germline CDR1 and CDR2 sequences are SEHNR and FQNEAQ (reference sequence). This CDR3 is CASSFGQGGYQETQYF. CDR3 sequence (DNA): TGTGCCAGCAGCTTTGGTCAGGGGGGTTACCAAGAGACCCAGTACTTC.

The chain joins TRBV27 to TRBJ2-1; 10 bases line up with TRBD2. With V trimmed by 3 bases and J by 6 bases, 5 bases remained unmatched. Germline loops: CDR1 MNHEY, CDR2 SMNVEV (reference sequence). This CDR3 is built from 15 residues. CDR3 in DNA: TGTGCCAGCAGTTTCATCCAGCGGGGGGGCAATGAGCAGTTCTTC. As protein: CASSFIQRGGNEQFF.

This clonotype was counted a few times. The V and J genes are TRBV27 and TRBJ1-1; D possibly corresponds to TRBD1 (5 bases). V was trimmed by 1 base and J by 7 bases, leaving 10 bases between them. The length of the CDR3 is 13 residues. Germline-derived CDR1 and CDR2 are MNHEY and SMNVEV (reference sequence). This CDR3 reads CASSLWQGIEAFF. DNA for the CDR3: TGTGCCAGCAGTTTATGGCAGGGAATTGAAGCTTTCTTT.

This clonotype was counted ten times or more. The CDR3 reads CASSFLAGRTDTQYF. The CDR3 DNA sequence: TGTGCCAGCAGCTTCCTAGCGGGTCGCACAGATACGCAGTATTTT. This chain joins TRBV7-9 and TRBJ2-3; the match to TRBD2 covers 8 bases. Germline assignment: CDR1 SEHNR and CDR2 FQNEAQ (reference sequence). V shed 3 bases, J shed 1 base, and the junction held 3 bases outside the gene matches. CDR3 length equals 15 residues.

V and J are TRBV7-6 and TRBJ2-3, with 8 bases identical to TRBD2. With V trimmed by 1 base and J by 2 bases, 8 bases remained unmatched. Germline CDR1 is SGHVS and CDR2 is FNYEAQ. There are 17 residues in the CDR3. This chain's CDR3 is CASSLEVWRGDTDTQYF. DNA for the CDR3: TGTGCCAGCAGCTTAGAAGTCTGGCGGGGGGACACAGATACGCAGTATTTT.

This chain connects TRBV6-4 to TRBJ2-5; 9 bases fit TRBD1. The CDR3 runs 15 residues. J gave up 2 bases and V 6 bases, and 7 bases lay outside the gene matches. The germline CDR1 and CDR2 sequences are MRHNA and SNTAGT. The CDR3 DNA follows: TGTGCCAGCAGCCCGACAGGGGGGCCGCAAGAGACCCAGTACTTC. Its translation is CASSPTGGPQETQYF.

This sequence joins TRBV4-3 and TRBJ2-7; D remains ambiguous. From germline, CDR1 is LGHNA and CDR2 YSLEER. Between the trimmed V and J ends, which lost 0 bases and 0 bases, there was a span of 9 bases. The CDR3 has 15 amino acids. For the CDR3, the DNA is TGCGCCAGCAGCCAAGATGGCACCCACTCCTACGAGCAGTACTTC. Encoded protein: CASSQDGTHSYEQYF.

A few counts support this clonotype. This chain uses TRBV30 with TRBJ1-1; no clear D gene. The germline CDR1 and CDR2 sequences are GTSNPN and SVGIG (reference sequence). CDR3 length: 11 residues. The V end lost 7 bases, the J end lost 3 bases, and 9 bases lay between the germline ends. CDR3 DNA sequence: TGTGCCTCTCCCGGGGACACTGAAGCTTTCTTT. It codes for CASPGDTEAFF.

This clonotype appeared many times. The chain uses TRBV11-2 and TRBJ2-1, with 14 bases aligning to TRBD2. V dropped 2 bases and J dropped 7; count of bases not matched to a gene: 10. The germline gives CDR1 SGHAT, CDR2 FQNNGV. This CDR3 contains 18 residues. The CDR3 reads CASSLIVGLAGVSNEQFF. CDR3 in DNA: TGTGCCAGCAGCTTAATTGTGGGACTAGCGGGAGTAAGTAATGAGCAGTTCTTC.

Sample share makes this clonotype large (0.1 to 1%). The chain has TRBV4-3 and TRBJ2-6, with D unresolved. V lost 4 bases, J lost 0 bases, and 10 bases lay in between. Germline V CDR1 and CDR2: LGHNA, YSLEER. The CDR3 covers 16 residues. In DNA form, the CDR3 reads TGCGCCAGCAGCCGCGAATACGACTCTGGGGCCAACGTCCTGACTTTC. It specifies CASSREYDSGANVLTF.

This clonotype was picked up a small number of times. J is TRBJ2-6 and V is TRBV5-4; maybe TRBD1 (5 bases). Germline CDR1 and CDR2: SGHNT and YYREEE (reference sequence). The CDR3 has 18 amino acids. V was shortened by 2 bases and J by 7 bases, with 22 bases between the two germline ends. The DNA for the CDR3 is TGTGCCAGCAGCTTAAGGGGATGGGCAGGAGCTAATGCCAACGTCCTGACTTTC. Amino acid sequence: CASSLRGWAGANANVLTF.

This clonotype was seen ten or more times. The gene calls are TRBV6-1 and TRBJ2-1; D is unresolved. The CDR3 sequence is 14 residues long. The germline V and J ends were trimmed by 6 bases and 6 bases, with 15 bases remaining between them. From germline, CDR1 is MNHNS and CDR2 SASEGT. The CDR3 region has the DNA TGTGCCAGCAGAGAGGCCCGTAAGGGCAATGAGCAGTTCTTC. Translated: CASREARKGNEQFF.

This clonotype was found many times. This chain connects TRBV11-3 to TRBJ2-1; TRBD2 matches at 8 bases. The CDR3 has 15 residues. With 6 bases clipped from V and 7 bases from J, the junction kept 11 bases outside the gene matches. The germline gives CDR1 SGHNT, CDR2 YENEEA. CDR3 in DNA: TGTGCCAGCAGTTCCTTGTGGGAGCGGGAGAATGAGCAGTTCTTC. It codes for CASSSLWERENEQFF.

This clonotype was picked up a small number of times. The rearrangement uses TRBV5-1 and TRBJ1-2, with D perhaps TRBD1 (6 bases). Germline V gene sequence: CDR1 SGHRS, CDR2 YFSETQ. V was cut by 4 bases and J by 3 bases, with 16 bases left in between. The CDR3 contains 15 residues. The CDR3 region is CASSPWAGEDYGYTF. CDR3 nucleotides: TGCGCCAGCAGCCCGTGGGCAGGGGAAGACTATGGCTACACCTTC.

The chain employs TRBV3-1 and TRBJ2-7; TRBD2 aligns across 10 bases. This CDR3 region has 18 residues. Losses at the gene ends were 2 bases for V and 0 bases for J; bases not matched to a gene: 10. Germline V gene lookup returns CDR1 LGHDT and CDR2 YNNKEL (reference sequence). The CDR3 coding sequence is TGTGCCAGCAGCCAACTATCTAGCGGGAGTCCAAGCTCCTACGAGCAGTACTTC. Amino acid sequence: CASSQLSSGSPSSYEQYF.